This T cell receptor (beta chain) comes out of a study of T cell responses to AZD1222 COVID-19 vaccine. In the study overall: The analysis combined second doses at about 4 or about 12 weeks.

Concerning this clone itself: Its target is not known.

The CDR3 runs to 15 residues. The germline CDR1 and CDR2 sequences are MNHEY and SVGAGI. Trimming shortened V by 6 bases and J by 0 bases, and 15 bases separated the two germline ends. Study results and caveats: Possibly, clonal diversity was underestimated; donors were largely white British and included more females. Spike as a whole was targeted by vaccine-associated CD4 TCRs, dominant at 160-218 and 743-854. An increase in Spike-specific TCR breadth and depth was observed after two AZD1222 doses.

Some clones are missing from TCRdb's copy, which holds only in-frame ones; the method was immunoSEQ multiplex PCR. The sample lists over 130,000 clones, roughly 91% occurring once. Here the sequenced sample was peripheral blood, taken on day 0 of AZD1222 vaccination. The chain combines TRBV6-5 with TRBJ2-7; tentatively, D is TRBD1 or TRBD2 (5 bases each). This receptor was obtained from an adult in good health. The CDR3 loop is CASSGVGGHSYEQYF. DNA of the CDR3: TGTGCCAGCAGCGGGGTTGGCGGACACTCCTACGAGCAGTACTTC.